The rows below give T cell receptor beta chains drawn from one sample of a study of T-cell memory formation after mild COVID-19. TCRdb processed the 5' RACE reads anew with MiXCR; each CDR3 protein has one entry. The sample has about 340,000 distinct CDR3 sequences; over 10% are singletons. The sequenced sample was PBMCs or a T cell subset sorted from them (not recorded which). These TCRs come from a man between 18 and 35 years old who had mild COVID-19 (a few samples of this study predate the infection). Cell type and time point are not known. CDR3s include the opening cysteine and the closing phenylalanine or tryptophan. The order of the fields is clone size, D gene, V gene, J gene, CDR3 DNA, CDR3 protein. A D gene is named only where the DNA matches it firmly. The size entry is marked missing in some rows and otherwise reads once, few, many or a size class.

clone_size: .; d_call: TRBD1; v_call: TRBV12-3/TRBV12-4; j_call: TRBJ2-2; cdr3_nt: TGTGCCAGCAGTAACACTTTGGGGACAGTGAACACCGGGGAGCTGTTTTTT; cdr3_aa: CASSNTLGTVNTGELFF
clone_size: once; d_call: .; v_call: TRBV5-1; j_call: TRBJ2-2; cdr3_nt: TGCGCCAGCAGCTTGTCAGGGGAGGTCACCGGGGAGCTGTTTTTT; cdr3_aa: CASSLSGEVTGELFF
clone_size: few; d_call: .; v_call: TRBV7-3; j_call: TRBJ2-1; cdr3_nt: TGTGCCAGCAGCGACGTTGTGAACAATGAGCAGTTCTTC; cdr3_aa: CASSDVVNNEQFF
clone_size: .; d_call: .; v_call: TRBV7-2; j_call: TRBJ2-2; cdr3_nt: TGTGCCAGCAGCCTGAGGGAGGAGGGCACCGGGGAGCTGTTTTTT; cdr3_aa: CASSLREEGTGELFF
clone_size: .; d_call: .; v_call: TRBV4-1; j_call: TRBJ2-5; cdr3_nt: TGCGCCAGCAGCCTCGGGCTTGGGGTTCTAGAGACCCAGTACTTC; cdr3_aa: CASSLGLGVLETQYF
clone_size: few; d_call: TRBD2; v_call: TRBV4-2; j_call: TRBJ2-7; cdr3_nt: TGTGCCACCAGTATGGGACTAGCGGGGGCACGGGAGCAGTACTTC; cdr3_aa: CATSMGLAGAREQYF
clone_size: few; d_call: .; v_call: TRBV19; j_call: TRBJ2-1; cdr3_nt: TGTGCCAGTAGTATTTTGGGTTACAATGAGCAGTTCTTC; cdr3_aa: CASSILGYNEQFF
clone_size: .; d_call: .; v_call: TRBV5-1; j_call: TRBJ1-5; cdr3_nt: TGCGCCAGCAGCTTTGGTGCAGAACCCAATCAGCCCCAGCATTTT; cdr3_aa: CASSFGAEPNQPQHF
clone_size: .; d_call: .; v_call: TRBV20-1; j_call: TRBJ2-6; cdr3_nt: TGCAGTGCTAGAGAGCCGCGACAGCTCTCTGGGGCCAACGTCCTGACTTTC; cdr3_aa: CSAREPRQLSGANVLTF
clone_size: .; d_call: .; v_call: TRBV20-1; j_call: TRBJ1-2; cdr3_nt: TGCAGTGCTAGAGATCTAGGGCGAGACTATGGCTACACCTTC; cdr3_aa: CSARDLGRDYGYTF
clone_size: many; d_call: .; v_call: TRBV5-1; j_call: TRBJ2-1; cdr3_nt: TGCGCCAGCAGGACGCCGGGGCCCGGGGATGAGCAGTTCTTC; cdr3_aa: CASRTPGPGDEQFF
clone_size: .; d_call: TRBD2; v_call: TRBV7-2; j_call: TRBJ2-1; cdr3_nt: TGTGCCAGCAGCTTTACTAGCGGGGGGGCTCTTGAGCAGTTCTTC; cdr3_aa: CASSFTSGGALEQFF
clone_size: .; d_call: TRBD1; v_call: TRBV29-1; j_call: TRBJ2-7; cdr3_nt: TGCAGCGTTGCGGGACAGGGAATGGGGTACGAGCAGTACTTC; cdr3_aa: CSVAGQGMGYEQYF
clone_size: few; d_call: .; v_call: TRBV7-8; j_call: TRBJ2-3; cdr3_nt: TGTGCCAGCAGCTTTGAGGGGGGAAGCACAGATACGCAGTATTTT; cdr3_aa: CASSFEGGSTDTQYF
clone_size: .; d_call: .; v_call: TRBV10-1; j_call: TRBJ2-1; cdr3_nt: TGCGCCAGCAGTGAGTTCGGTGGGGCTAAGTTCTTC; cdr3_aa: CASSEFGGAKFF
clone_size: many; d_call: .; v_call: TRBV5-1; j_call: TRBJ2-5; cdr3_nt: TGCGCCAGCAGCAGCGACAGTGTCCAAGAGACCCAGTACTTC; cdr3_aa: CASSSDSVQETQYF
clone_size: .; d_call: .; v_call: TRBV5-1; j_call: TRBJ2-7; cdr3_nt: TGCGCCAGCAGCTTGCGGCAGCAGCAGTACTTC; cdr3_aa: CASSLRQQQYF
clone_size: .; d_call: .; v_call: TRBV7-9; j_call: TRBJ1-2; cdr3_nt: TGTGCCAGCAGCTCTTGGGATAACTATGGCTACACCTTC; cdr3_aa: CASSSWDNYGYTF
clone_size: few; d_call: .; v_call: TRBV5-1; j_call: TRBJ1-4; cdr3_nt: TGCGCCAGCAGCGTCTCGTGGGGGCTTAGGGAAAAACTGTTTTTT; cdr3_aa: CASSVSWGLREKLFF
clone_size: .; d_call: .; v_call: TRBV5-1; j_call: TRBJ2-7; cdr3_nt: TGCGCCAGCAGCTTGGCCCGGGGGATCTACGAGCAGTACTTC; cdr3_aa: CASSLARGIYEQYF
clone_size: few; d_call: TRBD2; v_call: TRBV30; j_call: TRBJ2-3; cdr3_nt: TGTGCCTGGAACCTCGGGACTAGCGGGGGGGTCACAGATACGCAGTATTTT; cdr3_aa: CAWNLGTSGGVTDTQYF
clone_size: few; d_call: .; v_call: TRBV7-9; j_call: TRBJ1-5; cdr3_nt: TGTGCCAGCAGCCCCAGTACAGGGCTTGCGTCTCAGCCCCAGCATTTT; cdr3_aa: CASSPSTGLASQPQHF
clone_size: .; d_call: TRBD2; v_call: TRBV9; j_call: TRBJ2-3; cdr3_nt: TGTGCCAGCAGCCCTAGGACTAGCGGGGGCGAGACAGATACGCAGTATTTT; cdr3_aa: CASSPRTSGGETDTQYF
clone_size: many; d_call: TRBD1; v_call: TRBV6-2/TRBV6-3; j_call: TRBJ2-2; cdr3_nt: TGTGCCAGCAGAGAATATCAGGGGGCCTTTAACACCGGGGAGCTGTTTTTT; cdr3_aa: CASREYQGAFNTGELFF
clone_size: few; d_call: .; v_call: TRBV24-1; j_call: TRBJ1-1; cdr3_nt: TGTGCCACCAGGTCAGGGACGGACACTGAAGCTTTCTTT; cdr3_aa: CATRSGTDTEAFF
clone_size: many; d_call: TRBD1; v_call: TRBV4-2; j_call: TRBJ2-7; cdr3_nt: TGTGCCAGCAGCCAGGGACAGCCCTACGAGCAGTACTTC; cdr3_aa: CASSQGQPYEQYF
clone_size: few; d_call: TRBD2; v_call: TRBV7-8; j_call: TRBJ2-1; cdr3_nt: TGTGCCAGCAGCTTAGAAGGGGTAGCGGGAGCCCGAGAGCAGTTCTTC; cdr3_aa: CASSLEGVAGAREQFF
clone_size: .; d_call: .; v_call: TRBV7-6; j_call: TRBJ1-4; cdr3_nt: TGTGCCAGCAGCTCCCTCCTTGCAGGGAGAGTTTCTGCAACTAATGAAAAACTGTTTTTT; cdr3_aa: CASSSLLAGRVSATNEKLFF
clone_size: .; d_call: TRBD2; v_call: TRBV20-1; j_call: TRBJ2-1; cdr3_nt: TGCAGTGCTAGAGATCCGAGCGGGGGCCGCGGATACAATGAGCAGTTCTTC; cdr3_aa: CSARDPSGGRGYNEQFF
clone_size: .; d_call: TRBD1; v_call: TRBV19; j_call: TRBJ2-7; cdr3_nt: TGTGCCAGTAATCGTCCAGGGGGCGGCGAGCAGTACTTC; cdr3_aa: CASNRPGGGEQYF
clone_size: many; d_call: TRBD1; v_call: TRBV5-1; j_call: TRBJ1-1; cdr3_nt: TGCGCCAGCAGCACCAAAGGGACAGGTCCGCGGACTGAAGCTTTCTTT; cdr3_aa: CASSTKGTGPRTEAFF
clone_size: .; d_call: TRBD1; v_call: TRBV12-3/TRBV12-4; j_call: TRBJ2-7; cdr3_nt: TGTGCCAGCAGGACCGGGACAGGGAATACCTACGAGCAGTACTTC; cdr3_aa: CASRTGTGNTYEQYF
clone_size: .; d_call: .; v_call: TRBV7-2; j_call: TRBJ1-1; cdr3_nt: TGTGCCAGCAGGCTACAGGGTTCCACTGAAGCTTTCTTT; cdr3_aa: CASRLQGSTEAFF
clone_size: few; d_call: .; v_call: TRBV7-3; j_call: TRBJ1-1; cdr3_nt: TGTGCCAGCAGCCCTACGCCAGGCTTCATGAACACTGAAGCTTTCTTT; cdr3_aa: CASSPTPGFMNTEAFF
clone_size: .; d_call: .; v_call: TRBV12-3/TRBV12-4; j_call: TRBJ1-3; cdr3_nt: TGTGCCAGCATTCGAGACAGCTCTGGAAACACCATATATTTT; cdr3_aa: CASIRDSSGNTIYF
clone_size: .; d_call: TRBD1; v_call: TRBV3-1; j_call: TRBJ1-2; cdr3_nt: TGTGCCAGCAGTCATACAAGGACAGGTTCTCGCTATGGCTACACCTTC; cdr3_aa: CASSHTRTGSRYGYTF
clone_size: few; d_call: .; v_call: TRBV28; j_call: TRBJ2-1; cdr3_nt: TGTGCCAGCAGTTTATATAAACCGTCCTACAATGAGCAGTTCTTC; cdr3_aa: CASSLYKPSYNEQFF
clone_size: many; d_call: TRBD2; v_call: TRBV29-1; j_call: TRBJ2-1; cdr3_nt: TGCAGCGTGGGGACTAGCGGGGGACGATATGAGCAGTTCTTC; cdr3_aa: CSVGTSGGRYEQFF
clone_size: .; d_call: TRBD1; v_call: TRBV11-2; j_call: TRBJ1-1; cdr3_nt: TGTGCCAGCAGCGTAGGGAGACAGGGAGGTGAAGCTTTCTTT; cdr3_aa: CASSVGRQGGEAFF
clone_size: many; d_call: .; v_call: TRBV5-6; j_call: TRBJ1-1; cdr3_nt: TGTGCCAGCAGCAAGAAGTCAAACACTGAAGCTTTCTTT; cdr3_aa: CASSKKSNTEAFF
clone_size: many; d_call: .; v_call: TRBV5-1; j_call: TRBJ2-5; cdr3_nt: TGCGCCAGCAGCGTCGGCAGGGGTCAGGTGATAGAGACCCAGTACTTC; cdr3_aa: CASSVGRGQVIETQYF
clone_size: .; d_call: .; v_call: TRBV10-2; j_call: TRBJ2-3; cdr3_nt: TGCGCCAGCACCCCTCGCCTGGATCCTAGCACAGATACGCAGTATTTT; cdr3_aa: CASTPRLDPSTDTQYF
clone_size: .; d_call: .; v_call: TRBV4-1; j_call: TRBJ2-3; cdr3_nt: TGCGCCAGCAGCCACCCGGGCCAGGACTTCAGTACAGATACGCAGTATTTT; cdr3_aa: CASSHPGQDFSTDTQYF
clone_size: .; d_call: .; v_call: TRBV20-1; j_call: TRBJ1-5; cdr3_nt: TGCAGTGCGCTGGGTATTAGCAATCAGCCCCAGCATTTT; cdr3_aa: CSALGISNQPQHF
clone_size: .; d_call: .; v_call: TRBV18; j_call: TRBJ2-3; cdr3_nt: TGTGCCAGCTCACCCCGGGGCCAACTTACAGATACGCAGTATTTT; cdr3_aa: CASSPRGQLTDTQYF
clone_size: few; d_call: .; v_call: TRBV7-9; j_call: TRBJ1-4; cdr3_nt: TGTGCCAGCAGCGACAACGGGGCGGGCAGGACTAATGAAAAACTGTTTTTT; cdr3_aa: CASSDNGAGRTNEKLFF
clone_size: few; d_call: .; v_call: TRBV7-2; j_call: TRBJ2-7; cdr3_nt: TGTGCCAGCAGCTCCCTAGGTGCGGTAACCTACGAGCAGTACTTC; cdr3_aa: CASSSLGAVTYEQYF
clone_size: many; d_call: .; v_call: TRBV7-2; j_call: TRBJ2-3; cdr3_nt: TGTGCCAGCAGCTTGTACGGGGTCACAGATACGCAGTATTTT; cdr3_aa: CASSLYGVTDTQYF
clone_size: many; d_call: TRBD1; v_call: TRBV6-5; j_call: TRBJ1-1; cdr3_nt: TGTGCCAGCAGCCAGGGGGGTGTTGGGACTGAAGCTTTCTTT; cdr3_aa: CASSQGGVGTEAFF
clone_size: many; d_call: .; v_call: TRBV12-3/TRBV12-4; j_call: TRBJ2-7; cdr3_nt: TGTGCCAGCAGTTTAAGGGGTTCCTACGAGCAGTACTTC; cdr3_aa: CASSLRGSYEQYF
clone_size: .; d_call: .; v_call: TRBV20-1; j_call: TRBJ1-1; cdr3_nt: TGCAGTGTTTCCGTCAACAGCCATATGAACACTGAAGCTTTCTTT; cdr3_aa: CSVSVNSHMNTEAFF
clone_size: few; d_call: .; v_call: TRBV15; j_call: TRBJ1-6; cdr3_nt: TGTGCCACCAGCAGCCGGGGTATGGATAATTCACCCCTCCACTTT; cdr3_aa: CATSSRGMDNSPLHF
clone_size: .; d_call: TRBD1; v_call: TRBV12-3/TRBV12-4; j_call: TRBJ2-1; cdr3_nt: TGTGCCAGCACCCCGGACAGGGACTACAATGAGCAGTTCTTC; cdr3_aa: CASTPDRDYNEQFF